The 20 T cell receptor beta chains reported below all come from one sample, sequenced in a study of technical replicates of blood from a few donors. Clones were read by immunoSEQ multiplex PCR, and TCRdb kept only the in-frame ones, dropping some. The table records tens of thousands of clones, 86% of them present only once. The specimen was PBMCs. These receptors were collected from a human donor in good health. Some clones in this sample may be carry-over from other donors' samples.

The chain is built from TRBV7-2 and TRBJ2-1; the match to TRBD2 covers 9 bases. CDR3 length equals 14 residues. After removal of 5 bases from V and 10 bases from J, the junction contained 9 bases not matched to a gene. The germline V gene has CDR1 SGHTA and CDR2 FQGNSA. The CDR3 region is CASSPHGTSPEQFF. CDR3 sequence (DNA): TGTGCCAGCAGCCCACACGGGACTAGCCCCGAGCAGTTCTTC.

The chain combines TRBV30 with TRBJ1-1, with D possibly being TRBD1 (6 bases). V shed 8 bases and J shed 4 bases, with 20 bases lying between them. The CDR3 spans 14 residues. CDR1 is GTSNPN and CDR2 is SVGIG in the germline V gene (reference sequence). The CDR3 is CARLTGSGGTEAFF. The CDR3 bases are TGTGCCCGACTCACAGGGTCAGGTGGCACTGAAGCTTTCTTT.

The table lists this clone with a count of one. V usage is TRBV18 and J usage is TRBJ2-7; D is possibly TRBD2 (7 bases). Germline CDR1 is KGHSH and CDR2 is LQKENI. The CDR3 loop spans 15 amino acids. V dropped 1 base and J dropped 2 bases, with 12 bases sitting between them. The CDR3 region has the DNA TGTGCCAGCTCACCACAAAGAGGGGGGGCCTACGAGCAGTACTTC. The encoded protein is CASSPQRGGAYEQYF.

The chain recombines TRBV27 with TRBJ2-3; 11 bases agree with TRBD2. CDR1 MNHEY and CDR2 SMNVEV come from the germline V gene (reference sequence). There are 14 residues in the CDR3. Trimming at V came to 6 bases and at J to 6 bases, leaving 5 bases not matched to a gene. The CDR3 DNA is TGTGCCAGCAGACTAGCGGGGGTTTTTGATACGCAGTATTTT. This translates into CASRLAGVFDTQYF.

V usage is TRBV2 and J usage is TRBJ1-5; possibly TRBD1 for D (5 bases). Germline V gene sequence: CDR1 SNHLY, CDR2 FYNNEI. Trimming cost V 5 bases and J 2 bases, with 7 bases left between them. CDR3 length equals 13 residues. The CDR3 spells CASSWGGNQPQHF. Written as DNA, the CDR3 is TGTGCCAGCAGTTGGGGGGGCAATCAGCCCCAGCATTTT.

This clone was recorded once. V usage is TRBV5-1 and J usage is TRBJ2-5, with TRBD2 matching over 7 bases. From germline, CDR1 is SGHRS and CDR2 YFSETQ. This CDR3 has 14 amino acids. V shed 3 bases, J shed 2 bases, and the junction held 4 bases outside the gene matches. The CDR3 DNA follows: TGCGCCAGCAGCTGGGGGGGAATACAAGAGACCCAGTACTTC. It is translated as CASSWGGIQETQYF. Full variable domain (missing parts from reference TRBV5-1 and TRBJ2-5): KAGVTQTPRYLIKTRGQQVTLSCSPISGHRSVSWYQQTPGQGLQFLFEYFSETQRNKGNFPGRFSGRQFSNSRSEMNVSTLELGDSALYLCASSWGGIQETQYFGPGTRLLVL.

The V call is TRBV10-3, the J call TRBJ2-7; 7 nucleotides agree with TRBD1. In germline, CDR1 is ENHRY, CDR2 SYGVKD. Germline trimming cut 10 bases from V and 0 bases from J; bases unmatched to any gene: 9. The CDR3 is 14 residues long. The CDR3 loop reads CATGDSSYSYEQYF. CDR3 nucleotide sequence: TGTGCCACCGGGGACAGTTCTTACTCCTACGAGCAGTACTTC.

The J gene is TRBJ1-2, the V gene TRBV5-1; weak D call: TRBD1 (6 bases). Germline V lookup: CDR1 SGHRS, CDR2 YFSETQ. V gave up 4 bases and J gave up 0 bases, with 13 bases separating them. The CDR3 totals 15 residues. CDR3 DNA sequence: TGCGCCAGCAGCACGATACAGGGCACTAACTATGGCTACACCTTC. Translation: CASSTIQGTNYGYTF.

CDR3 region: CATSRGTGGYSYEQYF. CDR3 bases: TGTGCCACCAGCAGAGGGACAGGGGGCTACTCCTACGAGCAGTACTTC. The rearrangement joins TRBV15 to TRBJ2-7; 11 bases fit TRBD1. The germline V gene has CDR1 LNHNV and CDR2 YYDKDF (reference sequence). V was pared by 1 base and J by 0 bases, with 2 bases of the junction left unmatched. The CDR3 covers 16 residues.

The chain recombines TRBV30 with TRBJ2-5; TRBD1 might be the D (6 bases). CDR1 and CDR2 (germline): GTSNPN, SVGIG (reference sequence). V was clipped by 2 bases and J by 4 bases, with 20 bases between them. CDR3 length: 16 residues. CDR3 region: CAWSLPGRGSRETQYF. CDR3 in DNA: TGTGCCTGGAGTCTACCCGGCAGGGGAAGTCGAGAGACCCAGTACTTC.

This clone appeared a few times. The chain recombines TRBV10-3 with TRBJ2-3; D gene unclear. The CDR3 runs 17 residues. Germline loops: CDR1 ENHRY, CDR2 SYGVKD. The V end lost 0 bases, the J end lost 4 bases, and 17 bases lay between the germline ends. This CDR3 is CAISESALVSGPDTQYF. In DNA, the CDR3 is TGTGCCATCAGTGAGTCGGCGCTAGTAAGTGGTCCAGATACGCAGTATTTT.

The chain combines TRBV10-3 with TRBJ2-7, with 7 bases lining up with TRBD2. CDR3 length equals 14 residues. The germline gives CDR1 ENHRY, CDR2 SYGVKD. J gave up 3 bases and V 8 bases, and 10 bases lay outside the gene matches. CDR3 sequence: CAISGGGSSYEQYF. CDR3 nucleotide sequence: TGTGCCATCTCCGGGGGAGGGAGTAGCTACGAGCAGTACTTC.

The gene calls are TRBV7-3 and TRBJ2-3; D possibly corresponds to TRBD2 (7 bases). The CDR3 extends over 18 amino acids. Germline values: CDR1 SGHTA, CDR2 FQGTGA. The V end was cut by 2 bases, the J end by 1 base, with 19 bases between. The CDR3 here is CASSLEGGLVSRTDTQYF. Here the CDR3 DNA reads TGTGCCAGCAGCTTAGAGGGGGGGCTAGTCTCCCGCACAGATACGCAGTATTTT.

V is TRBV7-6 and J is TRBJ2-1; D perhaps matches TRBD2 (7 bases). Between the trimmed V and J ends, which lost 6 bases and 8 bases, there was a span of 23 bases. The CDR3 has 16 residues. Per germline, CDR1 SGHVS and CDR2 FNYEAQ. The CDR3 DNA is TGTGCCAGCAGTTCCCCCTGGGGGGGCTTCAGGGATGAGCAGTTCTTC. Its translation is CASSSPWGGFRDEQFF.

The chain recombines TRBV5-6 with TRBJ2-3; 8 nucleotides line up with TRBD2. The CDR3 contains 15 residues. After removal of 4 bases from V and 7 bases from J, the junction contained 11 bases not matched to a gene. Germline V gene sequence: CDR1 SGHDT, CDR2 YYEEEE. The CDR3 spells CASSTGLVGGNTQYF. CDR3 DNA sequence: TGTGCCAGCAGCACGGGACTAGTGGGCGGAAATACGCAGTATTTT.

The CDR3 loop is CASSVGTDVNQPQHF. The CDR3 DNA follows: TGTGCCAGCAGTGTAGGGACAGATGTTAATCAGCCCCAGCATTTT. The rearrangement uses TRBV6-1 and TRBJ1-5, with 7 bases matching TRBD1. V was pared by 4 bases and J by 4 bases, with 7 bases of the junction left unmatched. Germline V gives CDR1 MNHNS, CDR2 SASEGT. The CDR3 runs 15 residues.

J is TRBJ1-2 and V is TRBV7-9; a weak D match, TRBD1 (5 bases). The CDR3 is 12 residues long. From germline, CDR1 is SEHNR and CDR2 FQNEAQ (reference sequence). The V end lost 6 bases, the J end lost 2 bases, and 7 bases lay between the germline ends. Here the CDR3 reads CASRSGNYGYTF. The CDR3 coding sequence is TGTGCCAGCAGGTCAGGGAACTATGGCTACACCTTC.

This chain joins TRBV29-1 and TRBJ2-5; 8 bases agree with TRBD2. Trimming cost V 4 bases and J 5 bases; bases outside gene matches: 3. Germline lookup yields CDR1 SQVTM and CDR2 ANQGSEA. The CDR3 runs to 12 residues. CDR3 sequence: CSVVGLEETQYF. CDR3 DNA: TGCAGCGTTGTGGGACTAGAGGAGACCCAGTACTTC.

This rearrangement joins TRBV28 to TRBJ1-5; a possible D gene is TRBD1 (6 bases). Per the germline V gene, CDR1 is MDHEN and CDR2 is SYDVKM. The V end was cut by 6 bases, the J end by 4 bases, with 16 bases between. The CDR3 spans 15 residues. The CDR3 bases are TGTGCCAGCAGGATTAATGGGGGCCGGAATCAGCCCCAGCATTTT. Its protein is CASRINGGRNQPQHF.

The J gene is TRBJ1-2, the V gene TRBV18, with D unresolved. The ends were cut back, 3 bases at V and 2 bases at J, with 13 bases in the middle. The length of the CDR3 is 15 residues. From germline, CDR1 is KGHSH and CDR2 LQKENI. CDR3 in amino acids: CASSPSVQENYGYTF. The CDR3, as DNA: TGTGCCAGCTCACCTTCAGTTCAGGAAAACTATGGCTACACCTTC.